This is a list of T cell receptor beta chains from one sample in a study of identical twins. TCRdb called the 5' RACE reads again in MiXCR, with one record for every CDR3 protein. Of roughly 690,000 distinct CDR3 sequences in the sample, roughly 20% were seen once. This sample also belongs to another study, concerning T cells expressing NK-cell markers.

What was sequenced was PBMCs. The receptors originated from a woman aged 18-29 years in good health. Both conserved end residues are part of each CDR3. D genes are given only for firm matches. Where a row states a size, it is once, few, many or the class of an expanded clone; other rows omit it.

CDR3nt: TGTGCCAGCTCACCCCCGGCCGGGGCGAGAAATGAGCAGTTCTTC
CDR3aa: CASSPPAGARNEQFF
abundance: few
len: 15
d_gene: .
v_gene: TRBV18
j_gene: TRBJ2-1

CDR3nt: TGTGCCAGCAGTTCCGCTATCCTTGGCGGCTACACCTTC
CDR3aa: CASSSAILGGYTF
abundance: .
len: 13
d_gene: .
v_gene: TRBV6-5
j_gene: TRBJ1-2

CDR3nt: TGTGCCACCAGCAGAGAATATGGGGGGGCCAACGTCCTGACTTTC
CDR3aa: CATSREYGGANVLTF
abundance: .
len: 15
d_gene: .
v_gene: TRBV15
j_gene: TRBJ2-6

CDR3nt: TGTGCCAGCAAAGAATCCTGGCTGAAAGAGACCCAGTACTTC
CDR3aa: CASKESWLKETQYF
abundance: .
len: 14
d_gene: .
v_gene: TRBV19
j_gene: TRBJ2-5

CDR3nt: TGTGCCACCAGCGGAGGGGACGCCAGCTACACCTTC
CDR3aa: CATSGGDASYTF
abundance: few
len: 12
d_gene: .
v_gene: TRBV15
j_gene: TRBJ1-2

CDR3nt: TGTGCCAGCAGTTTAGCGCGGGGGGCGGTCCAGCCCCAGCATTTT
CDR3aa: CASSLARGAVQPQHF
abundance: few
len: 15
d_gene: .
v_gene: TRBV12-3/TRBV12-4
j_gene: TRBJ1-5

CDR3nt: TGTGCCAGCAGCTTAGGAGGGTCCTGGGGCTACACCTTC
CDR3aa: CASSLGGSWGYTF
abundance: .
len: 13
d_gene: .
v_gene: TRBV5-5
j_gene: TRBJ1-2

CDR3nt: TGTGCCAGCAGTTACGGGGGCCGGCTGAACACTGAAGCTTTCTTT
CDR3aa: CASSYGGRLNTEAFF
abundance: .
len: 15
d_gene: .
v_gene: TRBV6-5
j_gene: TRBJ1-1

CDR3nt: TGTGCCAGCAGCCCCTGGTTAAGTCTATCCAATGAGCAGTTCTTC
CDR3aa: CASSPWLSLSNEQFF
abundance: few
len: 15
d_gene: .
v_gene: TRBV7-3
j_gene: TRBJ2-1

CDR3nt: TGCGCCAGCAGCCAAGAGTGGGGACCGGGACAGGGTCACAATGAGCAGTTCTTC
CDR3aa: CASSQEWGPGQGHNEQFF
abundance: .
len: 18
d_gene: TRBD1
v_gene: TRBV4-1
j_gene: TRBJ2-1

CDR3nt: TGCAGTGCCACCTACCCGGGACAGGGGATATACGAGCAGTACTTC
CDR3aa: CSATYPGQGIYEQYF
abundance: .
len: 15
d_gene: TRBD1
v_gene: TRBV20-1
j_gene: TRBJ2-7

CDR3nt: TGTGCCATCAGTGAAGTCAGGAGTTACGAGCAGTACTTC
CDR3aa: CAISEVRSYEQYF
abundance: .
len: 13
d_gene: .
v_gene: TRBV10-3
j_gene: TRBJ2-7

CDR3nt: TGCGCCAGCAGCATTGGCCCCCGGACAGGTTCTGAGGCCAACGTCCTGACTTTC
CDR3aa: CASSIGPRTGSEANVLTF
abundance: .
len: 18
d_gene: TRBD1
v_gene: TRBV5-1
j_gene: TRBJ2-6

CDR3nt: TGTGCCAGCTCGTCGCGACTAGTATCGGGCAATGAGCAGTTCTTC
CDR3aa: CASSSRLVSGNEQFF
abundance: .
len: 15
d_gene: .
v_gene: TRBV18
j_gene: TRBJ2-1

CDR3nt: TGTGCCAGCAGGCCGCGGGGGTACGGCACAGATACGCAGTATTTT
CDR3aa: CASRPRGYGTDTQYF
abundance: .
len: 15
d_gene: TRBD2
v_gene: TRBV3-1
j_gene: TRBJ2-3

CDR3nt: TGTGCCAGCAGTTCTTCCCTAACTAGCGGGAGGCCGAATGAGCAGTTCTTC
CDR3aa: CASSSSLTSGRPNEQFF
abundance: few
len: 17
d_gene: TRBD2
v_gene: TRBV27
j_gene: TRBJ2-1

CDR3nt: TGTGCCAGCAGTTCCCAGGTTTCTGGAAACACCATATATTTT
CDR3aa: CASSSQVSGNTIYF
abundance: .
len: 14
d_gene: .
v_gene: TRBV27
j_gene: TRBJ1-3

CDR3nt: TGTGCCAGCAGTCCTAGCACGGGCACAGATACGCAGTATTTT
CDR3aa: CASSPSTGTDTQYF
abundance: few
len: 14
d_gene: .
v_gene: TRBV12-3/TRBV12-4
j_gene: TRBJ2-3

CDR3nt: TGCAGCGTTGATGAATTCTCTGGGGCCAACGTCCTGACTTTC
CDR3aa: CSVDEFSGANVLTF
abundance: few
len: 14
d_gene: .
v_gene: TRBV29-1
j_gene: TRBJ2-6

CDR3nt: TGTGCCAGCACCCTACCACCAGTGCTAGCGGGAGGGACTGAGCAGTTCTTC
CDR3aa: CASTLPPVLAGGTEQFF
abundance: .
len: 17
d_gene: .
v_gene: TRBV21-1
j_gene: TRBJ2-1

CDR3nt: TGCGCCAGCAGCCGGGAACAGGGGCTATATCAGCCCCAGCATTTT
CDR3aa: CASSREQGLYQPQHF
abundance: few
len: 15
d_gene: TRBD1
v_gene: TRBV4-3
j_gene: TRBJ1-5

CDR3nt: TGCAGTGCTAGAGATAGGACGAGGGCTCCCGATACGCAGTATTTT
CDR3aa: CSARDRTRAPDTQYF
abundance: few
len: 15
d_gene: .
v_gene: TRBV20-1
j_gene: TRBJ2-3

CDR3nt: TGTGCCAGCAGTTCCGGACAGGGGAGTCAGCCCCAGCATTTT
CDR3aa: CASSSGQGSQPQHF
abundance: .
len: 14
d_gene: TRBD1
v_gene: TRBV6-5
j_gene: TRBJ1-5

CDR3nt: TGCAGTGCCCTTACACCGACAGGCTATGGCTACACCTTC
CDR3aa: CSALTPTGYGYTF
abundance: .
len: 13
d_gene: .
v_gene: TRBV20-1
j_gene: TRBJ1-2

CDR3nt: TGTGCCAGCAGCCAGGGGGACGGGGATACGCAGTATTTT
CDR3aa: CASSQGDGDTQYF
abundance: many
len: 13
d_gene: .
v_gene: TRBV4-2
j_gene: TRBJ2-3

CDR3nt: TGTGCCAGCACCAACTCTCCAGGACAGGGAAAGGTTGAGCAGTTCTTC
CDR3aa: CASTNSPGQGKVEQFF
abundance: many
len: 16
d_gene: TRBD1
v_gene: TRBV12-3/TRBV12-4
j_gene: TRBJ2-1

CDR3nt: TGCGCCAGCAGCCGTGGTAGTAGCGGGAGGGCCATTAGTGAGACCCAGTACTTC
CDR3aa: CASSRGSSGRAISETQYF
abundance: .
len: 18
d_gene: TRBD2
v_gene: TRBV4-3
j_gene: TRBJ2-5

CDR3nt: TGTGCCTGGAGTGGGAGGGCGGCAGATACGCAGTATTTT
CDR3aa: CAWSGRAADTQYF
abundance: .
len: 13
d_gene: .
v_gene: TRBV30
j_gene: TRBJ2-3

CDR3nt: TGTGCCAGCAGCCCTAGGGGGCAGGGCTGGGCTGAAGCTTTCTTT
CDR3aa: CASSPRGQGWAEAFF
abundance: .
len: 15
d_gene: TRBD1
v_gene: TRBV7-9
j_gene: TRBJ1-1